What follows are 4 T cell receptor beta chains derived from one specimen sequenced in a study of metastatic and nonmetastatic thyroid tumors. Thyroid surgery was preceded by no treatment in any patient. TCRdb recomputed clones from the PCR reads via MiXCR. The data show 23,000 or so clones, roughly 30% seen once. The sequencing sample was made of tumor tissue. The source of these receptors is a male donor with papillary thyroid cancer or a benign thyroid nodule (not recorded which). Some clones in this sample may be carry-over from other donors' samples.

The chain has TRBV6-1 and TRBJ2-5, with TRBD2 matching over 7 bases. Germline V gene sequence: CDR1 MNHNS, CDR2 SASEGT. CDR3 length equals 13 residues. Trimming at V came to 7 bases and at J to 5 bases, leaving 7 bases not matched to a gene. CDR3 nucleotide sequence: TGTGCCAGCACCTTCGGGAGGAGGGAGACCCAGTACTTC. This translates into CASTFGRRETQYF.

J is TRBJ1-1 and V is TRBV11-2, with D unclear. Germline V CDR1 and CDR2: SGHAT, FQNNGV. V lost 5 bases, J lost 7 bases, and 11 bases lay in between. The CDR3 spans 12 residues. The chain's CDR3 is CASSRTTVEAFF. The CDR3 DNA sequence: TGTGCCAGCAGCCGGACCACGGTTGAAGCTTTCTTT.

This clone occurred many times. This chain links TRBV20-1 with TRBJ2-7; 12 bases fit TRBD2. V was clipped by 3 bases and J by 2 bases; unmatched bases: 5. Looked up from germline, CDR1 is DFQATT and CDR2 is SNEGSKA (reference sequence). The CDR3 spans 15 residues. This CDR3 reads CSARGPSGRAYEQYF. The CDR3 bases are TGCAGTGCTAGGGGCCCTAGCGGGAGGGCCTACGAGCAGTACTTC.

The rearrangement links TRBV11-3 to TRBJ2-7; D is perhaps TRBD1 or TRBD2 (6 bases each). The CDR3 has 14 amino acids. V dropped 5 bases and J dropped 6 bases, with 17 bases sitting between them. Germline lookup yields CDR1 SGHNT and CDR2 YENEEA. The CDR3 DNA reads as TGTGCCAGCAGCCTCCGGGGGCCTGGAATCGAGCAGTACTTC. It encodes CASSLRGPGIEQYF.